Following are 28 T cell receptor beta chains from one sample sequenced in a study of graft-versus-host responses after intestinal transplantation. No antigen has been identified for these receptors. Data came from immunoSEQ multiplex PCR; TCRdb stores just in-frame clones and leaves some out. The table lists around 110,000 clones, about nine tenths of them singletons. This material consisted of unstimulated CD4+ T cells sorted from spleen or lymph node cells, taken before intestinal transplant. Receptor source: a human donor who received an intestinal transplant.

This clone was counted only a few times. The V gene is TRBV2, the J gene TRBJ2-7; TRBD2 matches at 11 bases. V lost 6 bases to trimming and J lost 2 bases; unmatched junction nucleotides: 3. The CDR3 loop spans 14 amino acids. CDR1 and CDR2 from the germline V gene are SNHLY and FYNNEI. The CDR3 nucleotides read TGTGCCAGCAGGGGGGGACTAGCGGCCTACGAGCAGTACTTC. This encodes CASRGGLAAYEQYF.

This clone occurred once. The rearrangement uses TRBV4-3 and TRBJ2-1; 10 positions agree with TRBD2. The CDR3 runs to 15 residues. Germline CDR1 is LGHNA and CDR2 is YSLEER. Germline trimming cut 8 bases from V and 1 base from J; bases unmatched to any gene: 5. The CDR3 is CASSWTSGSYNEQFF. The CDR3 DNA follows: TGCGCCAGCTCTTGGACTAGCGGATCCTACAATGAGCAGTTCTTC.

V usage is TRBV7-2 and J usage is TRBJ2-5; 8 nucleotides line up with TRBD1. The length of the CDR3 is 15 residues. Germline lookup yields CDR1 SGHTA and CDR2 FQGNSA. V gave up 2 bases and J gave up 5 bases; unmatched junction bases: 7. The DNA of the CDR3 is TGTGCCAGCAGCTTACAGGGGGCGCTTGCTGAGACCCAGTACTTC. Encoded protein: CASSLQGALAETQYF. Complete variable domain (other parts from reference TRBV7-2 and TRBJ2-5): GAGVSQSPSNKVTEKGKDVELRCDPISGHTALYWYRQSLGQGLEFLIYFQGNSAPDKSGLPSDRFSAERTGGSVSTLTIQRTQQEDSAVYLCASSLQGALAETQYFGPGTRLLVL.

The gene calls are TRBV29-1 and TRBJ1-5, with TRBD1 identical over 10 bases. This CDR3 has 13 amino acids. From germline, CDR1 is SQVTM and CDR2 ANQGSEA. Trimming cost V 7 bases and J 4 bases; bases outside gene matches: 4. The CDR3 coding sequence is TGCAGCGCTGGACAGGGGGTGAATCAGCCCCAGCATTTT. It is translated as CSAGQGVNQPQHF. The variable domain in full, with the rest retrieved from reference TRBV29-1 and TRBJ1-5, is SAVISQKPSRDICQRGTSLTIQCQVDSQVTMMFWYRQQPGQSLTLIATANQGSEATYESGFVIDKFPISRPNLTFSTLTVSNMSPEDSSIYLCSAGQGVNQPQHFGDGTRLSIL.

The rearrangement joins TRBV25-1 to TRBJ2-5, with 8 bases identical to TRBD1. Germline-derived CDR1 and CDR2 are MGHDK and SYGVNS. The V and J ends lost 5 bases and 3 bases, in that order; junction bases with no gene match: 8. CDR3 length: 15 amino acids. The CDR3 region has the DNA TGTGCCAGCAGTCCCCGGGACAGGTATGAAGAGACCCAGTACTTC. Its protein product is CASSPRDRYEETQYF.

The chain joins TRBV28 to TRBJ1-3; TRBD1 agrees at 7 bases. Germline lookup yields CDR1 MDHEN and CDR2 SYDVKM. There are 15 residues in the CDR3. The V gene end was trimmed by 3 bases and the J gene end by 7 bases; junction bases not matched to a gene: 9. This CDR3 is CASSFPGTVRNTIYF. CDR3 DNA: TGTGCCAGCAGTTTCCCCGGGACAGTGCGCAACACCATATATTTT. Full variable domain (outside the CDR3, taken from reference TRBV28 and TRBJ1-3): DVKVTQSSRYLVKRTGEKVFLECVQDMDHENMFWYRQDPGLGLRLIYFSYDVKMKEKGDIPEGYSVSREKKERFSLILESASTNQTSMYLCASSFPGTVRNTIYFGEGSWLTVV.

The chain is built from TRBV5-1 and TRBJ2-1, with D perhaps TRBD2 (5 bases). CDR3 length equals 15 residues. Trimming cost V 0 bases and J 2 bases, with 9 bases left between them. Looked up from germline, CDR1 is SGHRS and CDR2 is YFSETQ. The CDR3 region is CASSLEAGAYNEQFF. CDR3 bases: TGCGCCAGCAGCTTGGAGGCGGGTGCCTACAATGAGCAGTTCTTC.

This clone was detected once. The chain joins TRBV5-1 to TRBJ2-5, with TRBD2 identical over 7 bases. The J call may be in error: the DNA end matches TRBJ2-7 better. The germline CDR1 and CDR2 sequences are SGHRS and YFSETQ. This CDR3 contains 15 residues. Here the CDR3 DNA reads TGCGCCAGCAGTGCGGGGCGGGAGTTTACCTACGAGCAGTACTTC. Protein product: CASSAGREFTYEQYF.

This sequence joins TRBV4-1 and TRBJ1-2; D is possibly TRBD1 (5 bases). The CDR3 runs to 18 residues. Trimming stripped 0 bases from V and 3 bases from J, with 20 bases between. Germline CDR1 MGHRA, CDR2 YSYEKL. The DNA for the CDR3 is TGCGCCAGCAGCCAAGATTTTTGGGCGGGGACCGGGGACTATGGCTACACCTTC. Translation gives CASSQDFWAGTGDYGYTF.

This clone was counted between two and nine times. The V call is TRBV6-5, the J call TRBJ2-1; 10 bases fit TRBD2. V lost 6 bases and J lost 5; bases outside the gene matches: 7. The CDR3 has 15 residues. Germline-derived CDR1 and CDR2 are MNHEY and SVGAGI. The CDR3 nucleotides read TGTGCCAGCAGACAACTAGCGGGGCTCAACAATGAGCAGTTCTTC. Translation: CASRQLAGLNNEQFF.

DNA of the CDR3: TGTGCCAGCAGCTTAGGAGGGGGCACCCGTCCCACCGGGGAGCTGTTTTTT. Protein: CASSLGGGTRPTGELFF. The chain couples TRBV7-8 to TRBJ2-2; 7 nucleotides align to TRBD1. With V trimmed by 1 base and J by 4 bases, 9 bases remained unmatched. CDR3 length: 17 residues. Germline-derived CDR1 and CDR2 are SGHVS and FQNEAQ.

V is TRBV5-4 and J is TRBJ2-7, with 8 bases that match TRBD2. With V trimmed by 2 bases and J by 1 base, 11 bases remained unmatched. The CDR3 is 17 residues long. Germline CDR1 SGHNT, CDR2 YYREEE (reference sequence). CDR3 sequence: CASSFYTLAGTSYEQYF. The DNA of the CDR3 is TGTGCCAGCAGCTTTTACACCTTAGCGGGGACTTCCTACGAGCAGTACTTC.

The rearrangement joins TRBV6-1 to TRBJ1-2; D remains unclear. Trimming left V 4 bases short and J 3 bases short, with 6 bases between. CDR1 is MNHNS and CDR2 is SASEGT in the germline V gene. The CDR3 spans 12 residues. The CDR3 loop is CASSGGYYGYTF. CDR3 sequence (DNA): TGTGCCAGCAGTGGCGGATACTATGGCTACACCTTC.

This clone appeared once. The chain is built from TRBV7-3 and TRBJ2-1; TRBD2 aligns across 9 bases. V lost 5 bases, J lost 0 bases, and 20 bases stayed unmatched. This CDR3 comprises 21 residues. CDR1 and CDR2 from the germline V gene are SGHTA and FQGTGA. This chain's CDR3 is CASSPVGLAGPLLTSYNEQFF. In DNA, the CDR3 is TGTGCCAGCAGCCCGGTGGGGCTAGCGGGGCCCTTATTGACCTCCTACAATGAGCAGTTCTTC.

V usage is TRBV29-1 and J usage is TRBJ2-7; the match to TRBD1 covers 9 bases. V was pared by 4 bases and J by 1 base, with 2 bases of the junction left unmatched. CDR3 length: 13 amino acids. Germline V gene data show CDR1 as SQVTM and CDR2 as ANQGSEA. CDR3 in DNA: TGCAGCGTTGTTGGGACAGGGTCCTACGAGCAGTACTTC. It specifies CSVVGTGSYEQYF.

The chain recombines TRBV9 with TRBJ2-6; D unresolved. Germline assignment: CDR1 SGDLS and CDR2 YYNGEE. V was shortened by 2 bases and J by 1 base, with 13 bases between the two germline ends. CDR3 size: 17 residues. CDR3 amino acids: CASSVLAGWSGANVLTF. The CDR3 DNA sequence: TGTGCCAGCAGCGTCCTCGCCGGGTGGTCTGGGGCCAACGTCCTGACTTTC.

This clone was counted a single time. The chain employs TRBV15 and TRBJ1-3; the D gene is possibly TRBD1 (5 bases). Germline V lookup: CDR1 LNHNV, CDR2 YYDKDF (reference sequence). CDR3 size: 16 residues. Trimming pared 0 bases from V and 2 bases from J, leaving 11 bases between. The CDR3 bases are TGTGCCACCAGCAGAGATCTAGGGGCCCCTGGAAACACCATATATTTT. The encoded protein is CATSRDLGAPGNTIYF.

V is TRBV2 and J is TRBJ2-7; 7 positions agree with TRBD1. There are 14 residues in the CDR3. The germline gives CDR1 SNHLY, CDR2 FYNNEI. The junction had 7 bases not matched to a gene; V was cut back by 7 bases and J by 1 base. The CDR3 is CASNRQGTSYEQYF. CDR3 bases: TGTGCCAGCAATCGACAGGGCACTTCCTACGAGCAGTACTTC.

A single count supports this clone. V and J are TRBV18 and TRBJ2-5; D remains unclear. The CDR3 has 13 residues. Germline loops: CDR1 KGHSH, CDR2 LQKENI. V lost 2 bases to trimming and J lost 5 bases, with 9 bases between them. The CDR3 DNA reads as TGTGCCAGCTCACCAGGGTACGGGGAGACCCAGTACTTC. Amino acid sequence: CASSPGYGETQYF.

J is TRBJ1-5 and V is TRBV19, with a tentative D call TRBD1 (5 bases). The CDR3 loop spans 13 amino acids. Germline V gene data show CDR1 as LNHDA and CDR2 as SQIVND (reference sequence). The germline V and J ends were trimmed by 5 bases and 6 bases, with 11 bases remaining between them. The CDR3 spells CASSQQGGQPQHF. The DNA of the CDR3 is TGTGCCAGTAGTCAGCAGGGAGGTCAGCCCCAGCATTTT.

The chain couples TRBV28 to TRBJ2-1, with 11 bases lining up with TRBD2. The CDR3 runs 19 residues. CDR1 is MDHEN, CDR2 SYDVKM, per germline. V was clipped by 2 bases and J by 6 bases; unmatched bases: 15. The chain's CDR3 is CASSLPSIGGSGRANEQFF. The CDR3 DNA is TGTGCCAGCAGTTTACCATCAATAGGGGGTAGCGGGAGGGCCAATGAGCAGTTCTTC.

The chain employs TRBV19 and TRBJ2-2; D not resolved. The germline V gene encodes CDR1 LNHDA and CDR2 SQIVND (reference sequence). V was trimmed by 5 bases and J by 6 bases, leaving 19 bases between them. The CDR3 spans 16 residues. The CDR3 bases are TGTGCCAGTAGTCAATACTCCGCGTTACTCCCCGGGGAGCTGTTTTTT. Amino acids: CASSQYSALLPGELFF. The entire variable domain, with the rest obtained from reference TRBV19 and TRBJ2-2, is as follows: DGGITQSPKYLFRKEGQNVTLSCEQNLNHDAMYWYRQDPGQGLRLIYYSQIVNDFQKGDIAEGYSVSREKKESFPLTVTSAQKNPTAFYLCASSQYSALLPGELFFGEGSRLTVL.

The rearrangement links TRBV19 to TRBJ2-1; 8 nucleotides agree with TRBD2. This CDR3 spans 14 amino acids. The germline gives CDR1 LNHDA, CDR2 SQIVND (reference sequence). V shed 3 bases and J 2 bases; nucleotides not matched to a gene: 0. CDR3 sequence: CASSIGRAYNEQFF. The CDR3 bases are TGTGCCAGTAGTATCGGGAGGGCCTACAATGAGCAGTTCTTC. Drawing the rest from reference TRBV19 and TRBJ2-1, the complete variable domain is DGGITQSPKYLFRKEGQNVTLSCEQNLNHDAMYWYRQDPGQGLRLIYYSQIVNDFQKGDIAEGYSVSREKKESFPLTVTSAQKNPTAFYLCASSIGRAYNEQFFGPGTRLTVL.

The V call is TRBV4-3, the J call TRBJ2-1; TRBD2 matches at 12 bases. CDR3 length: 15 amino acids. Germline V CDR1 and CDR2: LGHNA, YSLEER. J lost 10 bases, V lost 1 base, and 5 bases had no gene match. The CDR3 spells CASSQGLAGGWEQFF. The CDR3 DNA is TGCGCCAGCAGCCAAGGGCTAGCGGGGGGGTGGGAGCAGTTCTTC.

This chain links TRBV5-4 with TRBJ2-5; TRBD1 matches 8 bases. V lost 1 base to trimming and J lost 5 bases; unmatched junction nucleotides: 1. The CDR3 sequence is 13 residues long. From germline, CDR1 is SGHNT and CDR2 YYREEE (reference sequence). CDR3 DNA: TGTGCCAGCAGCTTGTACAGGGGGGAGACCCAGTACTTC. It specifies CASSLYRGETQYF.

J is TRBJ1-1 and V is TRBV5-1, with no clear D. This CDR3 is 14 amino acids long. Germline-derived CDR1 and CDR2 are SGHRS and YFSETQ. Trimming removed 6 bases at V and 1 base at J, with 13 bases between. The CDR3 DNA reads TGCGCCAGCACCGCGGGAGGGCCGAACACTGAAGCTTTCTTT. Amino acids: CASTAGGPNTEAFF.

The rearrangement joins TRBV2 to TRBJ2-7; 10 bases are a match to TRBD1. Germline CDR1 SNHLY, CDR2 FYNNEI. V lost 6 bases to trimming and J lost 3 bases; unmatched junction nucleotides: 8. The CDR3 length is 15 residues. DNA of the CDR3: TGTGCCAGCAGCGGACAGGGGGTTGGAAACTACGAGCAGTACTTC. Amino acid sequence: CASSGQGVGNYEQYF.

DNA of the CDR3: TGTGCCAGCAGACCAGGGACAGCCTTCTACGAGCAGTACTTC. Protein: CASRPGTAFYEQYF. The V call is TRBV6-1, the J call TRBJ2-7; 7 nucleotides agree with TRBD1. From germline, CDR1 is MNHNS and CDR2 SASEGT. The CDR3 covers 14 residues. The ends lost 6 bases at V and 3 bases at J; junction bases unmatched: 8.